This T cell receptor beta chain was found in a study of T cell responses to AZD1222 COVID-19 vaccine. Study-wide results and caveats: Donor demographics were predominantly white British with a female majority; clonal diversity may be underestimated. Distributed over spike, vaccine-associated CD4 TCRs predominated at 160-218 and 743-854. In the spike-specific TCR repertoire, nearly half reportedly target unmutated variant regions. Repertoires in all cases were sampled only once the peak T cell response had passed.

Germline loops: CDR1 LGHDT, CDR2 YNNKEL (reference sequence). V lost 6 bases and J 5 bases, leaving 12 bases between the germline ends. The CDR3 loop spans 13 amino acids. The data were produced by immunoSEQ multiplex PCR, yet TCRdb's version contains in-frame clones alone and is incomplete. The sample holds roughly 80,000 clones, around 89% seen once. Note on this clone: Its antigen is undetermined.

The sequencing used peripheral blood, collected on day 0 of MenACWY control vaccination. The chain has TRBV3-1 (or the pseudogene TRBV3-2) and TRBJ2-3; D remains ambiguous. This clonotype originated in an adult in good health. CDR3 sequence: CASRDGRVDTQYF. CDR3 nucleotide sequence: TGTGCCAGCAGAGACGGACGGGTAGATACGCAGTATTTT.